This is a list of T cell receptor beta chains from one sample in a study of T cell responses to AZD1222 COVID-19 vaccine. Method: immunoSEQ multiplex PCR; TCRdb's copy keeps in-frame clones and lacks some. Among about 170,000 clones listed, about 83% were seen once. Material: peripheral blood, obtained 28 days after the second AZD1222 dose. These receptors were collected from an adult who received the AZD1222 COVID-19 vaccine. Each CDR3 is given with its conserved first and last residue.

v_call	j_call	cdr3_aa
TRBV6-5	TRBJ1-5	CASSFRGSNQPQHF
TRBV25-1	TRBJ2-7	CASRGSGLSYEQYF
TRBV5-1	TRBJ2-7	CASSSSGYEQYF
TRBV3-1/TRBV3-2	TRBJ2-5	CASTEGGRRQETQYF
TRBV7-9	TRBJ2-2	CASRPNQGGTGELFF
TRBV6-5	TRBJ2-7	CASSKPRDGSYEQYF
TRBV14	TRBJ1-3	CASSRVGISGNTIYF
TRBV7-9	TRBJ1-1	CASSAEARGEAFF
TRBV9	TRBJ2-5	CASSVDRDTLGETQYF
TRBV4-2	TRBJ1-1	CASSPSVGVTEAFF
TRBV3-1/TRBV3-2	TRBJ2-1	CASSQGTGGFSPSQFF
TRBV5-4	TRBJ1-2	CASSATAVGYTF
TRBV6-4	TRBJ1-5	CASSVGVGNQPQHF
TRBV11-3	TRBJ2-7	CASSLAGDNEQYF
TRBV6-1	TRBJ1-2	CASSEEGFLGYTF
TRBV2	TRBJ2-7	CASNSYRGSYEQYF
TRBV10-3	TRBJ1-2	CAISDRTNRVHYGYTF
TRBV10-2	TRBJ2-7	CASSGLDRGAYEQYF
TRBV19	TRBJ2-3	CASRNVGGTDTQYF
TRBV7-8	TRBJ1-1	CASSTGTSLGPEAFF
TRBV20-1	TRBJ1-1	CSASRRGIEAFF
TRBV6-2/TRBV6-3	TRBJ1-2	CASSSRDNINYGYTF
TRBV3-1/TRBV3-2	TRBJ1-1	CASSQALRGVRGTEAFF
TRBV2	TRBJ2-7	CASSDSGAPYEQYF
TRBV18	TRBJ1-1	CASRPRRGASSTEAFF
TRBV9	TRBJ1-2	CASSRTTGSSRGYTF
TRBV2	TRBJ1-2	CALEVGSSNYGYTF
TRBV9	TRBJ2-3	CASSLSPTSATDTQYF
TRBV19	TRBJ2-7	CASSMPGGAGEEQYF
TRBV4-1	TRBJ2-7	CASSPGLAYEQYF
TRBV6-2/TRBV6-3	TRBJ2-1	CASSPSSGGANEQFF
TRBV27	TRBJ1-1	CASSSVTEAFF
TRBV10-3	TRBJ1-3	CAIEALSGNTIYF
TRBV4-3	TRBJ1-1	CASSQVQGLMNTEAFF
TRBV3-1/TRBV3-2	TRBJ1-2	CASSTATGLYGYTF